These 31 T cell receptor beta chains share one sample of origin, sequenced in a study of CD8 T cells in ankylosing spondylitis. Overall study results and limits: The study identified a TCR beta motif of seven or eight highly homologous variants that appeared characteristic of ankylosing spondylitis blood.

These receptors lack a known antigen. MiXCR was run by TCRdb on the 5' RACE reads, yielding one entry per CDR3 protein. There are over 600,000 distinct CDR3 sequences in the sample; around 19% occur only once, and under 20% lies in the top ten. Sequenced: blood, either unsorted or a sorted T cell fraction (not recorded which). The receptors shown here come from a male donor with ankylosing spondylitis.

The chain carries TRBV5-1 and TRBJ1-1; D unclear. V dropped 2 bases and J dropped 0 bases, with 14 bases sitting between them. Germline values: CDR1 SGHRS, CDR2 YFSETQ. This CDR3 spans 16 amino acids. In nucleotides, the CDR3 is TGCGCCAGCAGCTTTAAGCCCGGAGACATGAACACTGAAGCTTTCTTT. Amino acids: CASSFKPGDMNTEAFF.

This clonotype was counted a few times. The V and J genes are TRBV14 and TRBJ1-1, with D tentatively TRBD1 (5 bases). The germline V gene encodes CDR1 SGHDN and CDR2 FVKESK. The V end lost 0 bases, the J end lost 6 bases, and 14 bases lay between the germline ends. The CDR3 consists of 15 residues. CDR3 bases: TGTGCCAGCAGCCAAGATCGGGGACCGGTCCCTGAAGCTTTCTTT. This encodes CASSQDRGPVPEAFF.

The chain combines TRBV20-1 with TRBJ1-1; no clear D. V shed 6 bases and J shed 0 bases, with 11 bases lying between them. The CDR3 is 13 amino acids. Germline V gene lookup returns CDR1 DFQATT and CDR2 SNEGSKA (reference sequence). CDR3 DNA: TGCAGTGCCTCCTTTGGGGTGAACACTGAAGCTTTCTTT. Its translation: CSASFGVNTEAFF.

This clonotype was counted once. Sequence at one end of the junction differs from germline and may be a read error. The chain uses TRBV7-9 and TRBJ2-7; 10 bases align to TRBD1. Germline V gene sequence: CDR1 SEHNR, CDR2 FQNEAQ (reference sequence). The CDR3 is 14 residues long. The CDR3 coding sequence is TGTGCCGGCAGCTCCCGGGACAGGGGAGGGGAGCAGTACTTC. It encodes CAGSSRDRGGEQYF.

The genes are TRBV20-1 and TRBJ2-3, with unresolved D. The CDR3 contains 14 residues. V shed 1 base and J shed 0 bases, with 8 bases lying between them. Germline-derived CDR1 and CDR2 are DFQATT and SNEGSKA (reference sequence). DNA of the CDR3: TGCAGTGCTAGAGCCCTCCTGAGCACAGATACGCAGTATTTT. This translates into CSARALLSTDTQYF.

The chain combines TRBV20-1 with TRBJ1-2; no firm D call. This CDR3 contains 14 residues. The germline gives CDR1 DFQATT, CDR2 SNEGSKA (reference sequence). V lost 3 bases and J 4 bases, leaving 15 bases between the germline ends. The chain's CDR3 is CSASDFQGPYGYTF. CDR3 DNA sequence: TGCAGTGCTAGTGATTTCCAAGGGCCCTATGGCTACACCTTC.

There are many counts of this clonotype. V is TRBV20-1 and J is TRBJ2-1; 7 nucleotides agree with TRBD1. Germline trimming cut 6 bases from V and 8 bases from J; bases unmatched to any gene: 7. Germline lookup yields CDR1 DFQATT and CDR2 SNEGSKA (reference sequence). The CDR3 has 12 amino acids. The CDR3: CSAVQGSHEQFF. The CDR3 DNA is TGCAGTGCCGTACAGGGGTCCCATGAGCAGTTCTTC.

The sample holds many counts of this clonotype. The chain has TRBV11-2 and TRBJ1-1; possible D gene TRBD1, 5 bases. The CDR3 is 15 residues long. Per germline, CDR1 SGHAT and CDR2 FQNNGV. V lost 1 base to trimming and J lost 0 bases, with 9 bases between them. This CDR3 reads CASSLGPGVNTEAFF. The CDR3 bases are TGTGCCAGCAGCTTAGGCCCGGGGGTGAACACTGAAGCTTTCTTT.

This clonotype has a handful of counts. The rearrangement uses TRBV5-1 and TRBJ2-7; the D gene is possibly TRBD1 (5 bases). This CDR3 has 11 amino acids. From germline, CDR1 is SGHRS and CDR2 YFSETQ. With 4 bases removed from V and 5 bases from J, the gap between germline ends came to 7 bases. CDR3 region: CASSEGDEQYF. The CDR3 nucleotides read TGCGCCAGCAGCGAAGGGGACGAGCAGTACTTC.

This clonotype was detected a few times. The chain recombines TRBV4-3 with TRBJ1-5; D not resolved. Trimming removed 1 base from V and 5 bases from J, with 9 bases in between. CDR3 size: 14 residues. CDR1 is LGHNA and CDR2 is YSLEER in the germline V gene. The CDR3 DNA follows: TGCGCCAGCAGCCAAGCTTTCCCAGATCAGCCCCAGCATTTT. Residues: CASSQAFPDQPQHF.

This clonotype was observed a handful of times. The chain is built from TRBV18 and TRBJ1-5; D gene ambiguous. The CDR3 totals 13 residues. V dropped 4 bases and J dropped 4 bases, with 8 bases sitting between them. Germline CDR1 reads KGHSH; CDR2 reads LQKENI. CDR3 bases: TGTGCCAGCTCACTCCTCGATAATCAGCCCCAGCATTTT. It specifies CASSLLDNQPQHF.

The rearrangement links TRBV20-1 to TRBJ1-3; D remains ambiguous. The CDR3 covers 13 residues. Germline values: CDR1 DFQATT, CDR2 SNEGSKA (reference sequence). V was trimmed by 6 bases and J by 6 bases, leaving 15 bases between them. For the CDR3, the DNA is TGCAGTGCCACCCTGACGGGCCAAAACACCATATATTTT. Translating it yields CSATLTGQNTIYF.

The chain links TRBV27 to TRBJ2-7; TRBD1 matches 7 bases. CDR1 and CDR2 from the germline V gene are MNHEY and SMNVEV (reference sequence). The CDR3 covers 13 residues. V lost 8 bases and J lost 2; bases outside the gene matches: 6. The CDR3 region is CASAQGDTYEQYF. CDR3 bases: TGTGCCAGCGCCCAGGGGGACACCTACGAGCAGTACTTC.

The chain carries TRBV10-3 and TRBJ2-7, with 9 bases identical to TRBD2. J was trimmed by 6 bases and V by 4 bases; bases with no gene match: 7. Germline values: CDR1 ENHRY, CDR2 SYGVKD. CDR3 size: 14 residues. CDR3 residues: CAISGGGRGGEQYF. The DNA for the CDR3 is TGTGCCATCAGTGGAGGCGGGAGGGGGGGCGAGCAGTACTTC.

Many counts were recorded for this clonotype. J is TRBJ2-1 and V is TRBV10-2, with 7 bases matching TRBD1. J was trimmed by 3 bases and V by 7 bases; bases with no gene match: 3. CDR1 and CDR2 (germline): WSHSY, SAAADI. The CDR3 contains 13 residues. In DNA form, the CDR3 reads TGCGCCAGCAACAGGGGCCGCTACAATGAGCAGTTCTTC. Translating gives CASNRGRYNEQFF.

The chain employs TRBV25-1 and TRBJ1-4; D is possibly TRBD1 (5 bases). Germline V gene sequence: CDR1 MGHDK, CDR2 SYGVNS. This CDR3 comprises 13 residues. Deletions cut 1 base from V and 10 bases from J, with 10 bases between. The CDR3 DNA reads as TGTGCCAGCAGTGAATTGGGGGAGGGAAAACTGTTTTTT. Protein: CASSELGEGKLFF.

This clonotype was found a few times. The chain couples TRBV4-1 to TRBJ2-2; 7 bases align to TRBD2. Germline loops: CDR1 MGHRA, CDR2 YSYEKL. V dropped 0 bases and J dropped 4; count of bases not matched to a gene: 20. The CDR3 is made up of 21 amino acids. The CDR3 here is CASSQEPPPARAGPITGELFF. DNA for the CDR3: TGCGCCAGCAGCCAAGAACCCCCTCCGGCCCGAGCGGGGCCAATCACCGGGGAGCTGTTTTTT.

This clonotype showed up just once. The rearrangement joins TRBV20-1 to TRBJ2-1; D is perhaps TRBD1 or TRBD2 (6 bases each). The CDR3 consists of 17 residues. V lost 4 bases to trimming and J lost 4 bases, with 23 bases between them. From germline, CDR1 is DFQATT and CDR2 SNEGSKA (reference sequence). Written as DNA, the CDR3 is TGCAGTGCTAAAGCCCTAGCGTCAAAAGGGGGGTACAATGAGCAGTTCTTC. Its protein is CSAKALASKGGYNEQFF.

The CDR3 coding sequence is TGTGCCAGCAGTTACTCGGAACAGGGCTACACCGGGGAGCTGTTTTTT. It encodes CASSYSEQGYTGELFF. The gene calls are TRBV6-5 and TRBJ2-2, with D perhaps matching TRBD1 (6 bases). Between the trimmed V and J ends, which lost 0 bases and 3 bases, there was a span of 11 bases. The CDR3 is 16 residues long. CDR1 is MNHEY and CDR2 is SVGAGI in the germline V gene.

For this clonotype: Relative to the germline gene, one junction end is altered; a read error may explain this. The genes are TRBV12-3 or TRBV12-4 and TRBJ2-7; 11 bases are shared with TRBD1. The CDR3 covers 15 residues. For the CDR3, the DNA is TGTCCCAGCAGTCAATTTGGGACAGGGGGTCGCGAGCAGTACTTC. Translating gives CPSSQFGTGGREQYF.

The V call is TRBV4-3, the J call TRBJ2-3; TRBD2 matches at 9 bases. The CDR3 is 16 residues long. Germline V gives CDR1 LGHNA, CDR2 YSLEER. V lost 1 base, J lost 4 bases, and 6 bases stayed unmatched. CDR3 residues: CASSQGLAGAADTQYF. CDR3 nucleotide sequence: TGCGCCAGCAGCCAAGGTTTAGCGGGAGCGGCAGATACGCAGTATTTT.

The chain uses TRBV5-1 and TRBJ2-1; 8 bases agree with TRBD2. V dropped 0 bases and J dropped 3; count of bases not matched to a gene: 5. The CDR3 covers 16 residues. The germline gives CDR1 SGHRS, CDR2 YFSETQ. The CDR3 sequence is CASSLVGSGDYNEQFF. Here the CDR3 DNA reads TGCGCCAGCAGCTTGGTAGGTAGCGGGGACTACAATGAGCAGTTCTTC.

This sequence joins TRBV5-6 and TRBJ1-1; 8 nucleotides agree with TRBD1. CDR1 SGHDT and CDR2 YYEEEE come from the germline V gene. V gave up 5 bases and J gave up 5 bases; unmatched junction bases: 11. This CDR3 spans 15 amino acids. In DNA, the CDR3 is TGTGCCAGCAGACGCGATACTACAGGGGGGACTGAAGCTTTCTTT. Encoded protein: CASRRDTTGGTEAFF.

This clonotype appeared a few times. The chain uses TRBV6-1 and TRBJ1-6; perhaps TRBD1 as D (6 bases). This CDR3 spans 15 amino acids. Germline CDR1 is MNHNS and CDR2 is SASEGT. Trimming took off 4 bases at V and 7 bases at J, with 14 bases between the two ends. The CDR3 loop is CASSGAGDGNSPLHF. In nucleotides, the CDR3 is TGTGCCAGCAGTGGGGCAGGGGACGGGAATTCACCCCTCCACTTT.

The sample holds many counts of this clonotype. A junction end diverges from the germline sequence, so it may reflect a read error. The rearrangement links TRBV7-9 to TRBJ1-1; unclear D gene. CDR1 SEHNR and CDR2 FQNEAQ come from the germline V gene (reference sequence). The CDR3 covers 12 residues. CDR3 protein: CASSLVNTEAFF. Here the CDR3 DNA reads TGCGCCAGCAGCTTGGTGAACACTGAAGCTTTCTTT.

This clonotype was seen a few times. V is TRBV4-1 and J is TRBJ2-2, with TRBD2 matching over 7 bases. The J segment lost 4 bases and the V segment lost 0 bases, leaving 8 bases of the junction unmatched. The CDR3 is made up of 17 amino acids. Germline CDR1 and CDR2: MGHRA and YSYEKL. The CDR3 sequence: CASSQDWGGDLTGELFF. DNA of the CDR3: TGCGCCAGCAGCCAAGATTGGGGGGGGGACCTCACCGGGGAGCTGTTTTTT.

The sample holds a few counts of this clonotype. The chain combines TRBV7-8 with TRBJ1-6; D is perhaps TRBD1 (6 bases). The germline V gene encodes CDR1 SGHVS and CDR2 FQNEAQ. The CDR3 has 17 amino acids. The V gene lost 1 base and the J gene lost 4 bases, with 14 bases spanning the gap. The CDR3 DNA reads as TGTGCCAGCAGCTTAGTATGGGGGGCCCCATATAATTCACCCCTCCACTTT. Its translation: CASSLVWGAPYNSPLHF.

This clonotype was recorded a few times. The V gene is TRBV27, the J gene TRBJ2-5, with unresolved D. This CDR3 region has 14 residues. In germline, CDR1 is MNHEY, CDR2 SMNVEV (reference sequence). Trimming stripped 4 bases from V and 1 base from J, with 10 bases between. As DNA, the CDR3 is TGTGCCAGCAGTTGGGCTACCACCCAAGAGACCCAGTACTTC. Its translation: CASSWATTQETQYF.

V and J are TRBV7-2 and TRBJ2-7; no clear D. The CDR3 extends over 14 amino acids. Germline V gene sequence: CDR1 SGHTA, CDR2 FQGNSA. The V and J ends lost 5 bases and 1 base respectively, with 12 bases between them. CDR3 sequence reads: CASSPASPSYEQYF. The CDR3 DNA reads as TGTGCCAGCAGCCCCGCCAGCCCATCCTACGAGCAGTACTTC.

The rearrangement joins TRBV12-3 or TRBV12-4 to TRBJ1-5; possibly TRBD1 for D (6 bases). V was trimmed by 2 bases and J by 5 bases, leaving 19 bases between them. This CDR3 is 17 amino acids long. For the CDR3, the DNA is TGTGCCAGCAGTTTACATGGGCCGGGGGCCGTAGATCAGCCCCAGCATTTT. It is translated as CASSLHGPGAVDQPQHF.

This clonotype was detected only a few times. The chain links TRBV27 to TRBJ2-2; 7 positions match TRBD1. Trimming removed 5 bases from V and 5 bases from J; junction bases left unmatched: 14. This CDR3 spans 17 amino acids. Germline assignment: CDR1 MNHEY and CDR2 SMNVEV (reference sequence). Here the CDR3 reads CASSLGVDRVETGELFF. In DNA form, the CDR3 reads TGTGCCAGCAGTCTAGGGGTCGACAGGGTCGAGACCGGGGAGCTGTTTTTT.